The sequence of this T cell receptor beta chain was determined in a study of CD8 T cells in ankylosing spondylitis. Study results and caveats: Among TCR beta sequences, a motif of several highly homologous variants appeared characteristic of ankylosing spondylitis blood. The clones that were linked to disease were reported to be significantly enriched in matched synovial fluid samples from ankylosing spondylitis patients. Disease-associated clones were CD8+ and fairly uncommon in peripheral blood.

This clonotype has a count of ten or more. Its antigen is not identified. Quantitative molecular-barcoded 5'-RACE generated the TCR beta libraries. From the 5' RACE reads, TCRdb called clonotypes with MiXCR, one entry per CDR3 protein. The sample has more than 150,000 distinct CDR3 sequences; about 20% are singletons. The sample taken for sequencing was blood, either unsorted or a sorted T cell fraction (not recorded which). This TCR came from a male donor under 30 with ankylosing spondylitis or in good health (not recorded which).

The CDR3 nucleotides read TGCAGCGTTGTTTTATGGGGGGGACAAGAGACCCAGTACTTC. Translation gives CSVVLWGGQETQYF. The rearrangement links TRBV29-1 to TRBJ2-5; 7 nucleotides match TRBD2. J gave up 2 bases and V 4 bases, and 7 bases lay outside the gene matches. The CDR3 runs to 14 residues. Germline CDR1 SQVTM, CDR2 ANQGSEA.